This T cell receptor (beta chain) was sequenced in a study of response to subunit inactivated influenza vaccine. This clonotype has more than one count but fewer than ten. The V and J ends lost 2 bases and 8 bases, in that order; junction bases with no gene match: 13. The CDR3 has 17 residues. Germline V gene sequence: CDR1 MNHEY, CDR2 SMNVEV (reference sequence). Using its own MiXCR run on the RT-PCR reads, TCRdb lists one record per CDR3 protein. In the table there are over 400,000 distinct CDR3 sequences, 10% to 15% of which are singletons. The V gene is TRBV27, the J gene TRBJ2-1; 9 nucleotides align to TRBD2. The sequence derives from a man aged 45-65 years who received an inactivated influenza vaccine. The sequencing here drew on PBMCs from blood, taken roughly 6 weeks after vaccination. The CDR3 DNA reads TGTGCCAGCAGTTTAATCGCGGGAGGGCCATTACCCCATGAGCAGTTCTTC. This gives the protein CASSLIAGGPLPHEQFF.